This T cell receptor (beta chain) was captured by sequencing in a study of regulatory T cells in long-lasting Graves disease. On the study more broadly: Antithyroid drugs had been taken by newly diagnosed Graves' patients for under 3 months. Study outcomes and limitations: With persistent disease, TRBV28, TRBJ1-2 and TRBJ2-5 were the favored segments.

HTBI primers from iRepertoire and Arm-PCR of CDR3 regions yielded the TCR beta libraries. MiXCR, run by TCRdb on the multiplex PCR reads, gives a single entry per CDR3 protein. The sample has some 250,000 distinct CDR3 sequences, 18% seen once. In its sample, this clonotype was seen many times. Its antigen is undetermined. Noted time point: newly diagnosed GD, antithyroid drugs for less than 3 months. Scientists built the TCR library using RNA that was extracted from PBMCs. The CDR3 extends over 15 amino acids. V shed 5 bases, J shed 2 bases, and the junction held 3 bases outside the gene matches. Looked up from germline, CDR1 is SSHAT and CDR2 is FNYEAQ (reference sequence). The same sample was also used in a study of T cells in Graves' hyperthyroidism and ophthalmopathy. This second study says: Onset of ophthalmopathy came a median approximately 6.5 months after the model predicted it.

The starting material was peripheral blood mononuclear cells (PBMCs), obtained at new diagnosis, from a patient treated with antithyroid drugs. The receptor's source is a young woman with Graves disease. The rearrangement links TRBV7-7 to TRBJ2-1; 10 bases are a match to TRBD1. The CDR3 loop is CASSPGQGTYNEQFF. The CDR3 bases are TGTGCCAGCAGCCCGGGACAGGGGACCTACAATGAGCAGTTCTTC. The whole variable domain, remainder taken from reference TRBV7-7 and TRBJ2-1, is GAGVSQSPRYKVTKRGQDVTLRCDPISSHATLYWYQQALGQGPEFLTYFNYEAQPDKSGLPSDRFSAERPEGSISTLTIQRTEQRDSAMYRCASSPGQGTYNEQFFGPGTRLTVL.